The 27 T cell receptor beta chains below all came from one sample that was sequenced in a study of cytomegalovirus exposure and HLA in healthy donors. 13 Jbeta primers and 60 Vbeta primers were used for the PCR. Sequencing was performed with immunoSEQ multiplex PCR; in TCRdb, only in-frame clones are kept and a portion is missing. The sample carries about 120,000 clones, 80% recorded once. Sequencing was done on a sample of PBMCs. The receptor source for this set is a male donor in good health and CMV-seronegative.

The chain links TRBV10-2 to TRBJ1-6, with D possibly matching TRBD1 (5 bases). CDR3 length: 14 residues. Germline V CDR1 and CDR2: WSHSY, SAAADI. V lost 6 bases, J lost 9 bases, and 15 bases lay in between. The DNA for the CDR3 is TGCGCCAGCAGCTCCCTGGGACTTTTTTCACCCCTCCACTTT. Translated: CASSSLGLFSPLHF.

In its sample, this clone was seen once. CDR3 DNA sequence: TGTGCCAGCAGTGGACACCCTCTGAGCGGGGTGAACACCGGGGAGCTGTTTTTT. Its protein product is CASSGHPLSGVNTGELFF. The V and J genes are TRBV25-1 and TRBJ2-2; 7 bases map to TRBD2. CDR1 is MGHDK and CDR2 is SYGVNS in the germline V gene. J was trimmed by 1 base and V by 4 bases; bases with no gene match: 12. There are 18 residues in the CDR3. Full variable domain (outside the CDR3, taken from reference TRBV25-1 and TRBJ2-2): EADIYQTPRYLVIGTGKKITLECSQTMGHDKMYWYQQDPGMELHLIHYSYGVNSTEKGDLSSESTVSRIRTEHFPLTLESARPSHTSQYLCASSGHPLSGVNTGELFFGEGSRLTVL.

This chain links TRBV7-7 with TRBJ2-1, with a tentative D call TRBD2 (7 bases). CDR3 length: 15 amino acids. V lost 6 bases, J lost 2 bases, and 14 bases lay in between. Germline CDR1 is SSHAT and CDR2 is FNYEAQ (reference sequence). CDR3 DNA: TGTGCCAGCAGTAGGGGGGGCCACCCCTACAATGAGCAGTTCTTC. It encodes CASSRGGHPYNEQFF. Filled out from reference TRBV7-7 and TRBJ2-1, the complete variable domain reads GAGVSQSPRYKVTKRGQDVTLRCDPISSHATLYWYQQALGQGPEFLTYFNYEAQPDKSGLPSDRFSAERPEGSISTLTIQRTEQRDSAMYRCASSRGGHPYNEQFFGPGTRLTVL.

This clone was seen once. Its ends do not fully match the called genes, so a read error is possible. The chain carries TRBV7-9 and TRBJ2-7; D perhaps matches TRBD2 (6 bases). This CDR3 spans 15 amino acids. Germline-derived CDR1 and CDR2 are SEHNR and FQNEAQ (reference sequence). CDR3 in amino acids: CSSAGSGTGTYEQYF. The CDR3 bases are TGTTCCAGCGCGGGATCCGGGACGGGAACCTACGAGCAGTACTTC.

The rearrangement joins TRBV2 to TRBJ2-5, with 7 positions matching TRBD1. The J call could be wrong; TRBJ2-7 is a better fit for the DNA end. The CDR3 loop spans 12 amino acids. Looked up from germline, CDR1 is SNHLY and CDR2 is FYNNEI. Here the CDR3 DNA reads TGTGCCAGCAGGGGACAGCCCTACGAGCAGTACTTC. It yields the protein CASRGQPYEQYF.

The genes are TRBV15 and TRBJ1-1; TRBD1 aligns across 9 bases. The V gene end was trimmed by 5 bases and the J gene end by 3 bases; junction bases not matched to a gene: 7. The CDR3 length is 15 residues. Germline loops: CDR1 LNHNV, CDR2 YYDKDF (reference sequence). This chain's CDR3 is CATSRRQGDDTEAFF. CDR3 nucleotide sequence: TGTGCCACCAGCCGTAGACAGGGGGATGACACTGAAGCTTTCTTT.

The chain has TRBV27 and TRBJ2-7, with 9 nucleotides matching TRBD1. From germline, CDR1 is MNHEY and CDR2 SMNVEV (reference sequence). CDR3 length equals 12 residues. The ends lost 3 bases at V and 13 bases at J; junction bases unmatched: 7. CDR3 DNA: TGTGCCAGCAGTTTTGGGGACAGGGCGGTCTACTTC. This codes for CASSFGDRAVYF.

The rearrangement uses TRBV28 and TRBJ2-7; the match to TRBD1 covers 9 bases. This CDR3 contains 17 residues. In germline, CDR1 is MDHEN, CDR2 SYDVKM. V lost 5 bases to trimming and J lost 0 bases; unmatched junction nucleotides: 11. The CDR3 protein is CASSGHGTGYSSYEQYF. CDR3 bases: TGTGCCAGCAGTGGCCACGGGACAGGGTATAGCTCCTACGAGCAGTACTTC.

This chain connects TRBV10-2 to TRBJ2-1, with 12 positions matching TRBD2. Unmatched junction bases numbered 3, after V lost 6 bases and J lost 9 bases. Germline CDR1 WSHSY, CDR2 SAAADI. This CDR3 comprises 13 residues. CDR3 loop: CASRTSGGTEQFF. The DNA of the CDR3 is TGCGCCAGCAGGACTAGCGGGGGAACTGAGCAGTTCTTC.

This chain links TRBV15 with TRBJ2-7, with TRBD1 as a possible D gene (7 bases). CDR3 length equals 15 residues. Trimming removed 3 bases at V and 1 base at J, with 13 bases between. Per germline, CDR1 LNHNV and CDR2 YYDKDF (reference sequence). CDR3 coding DNA: TGTGCCACCAGCAGTTGGCCAGGGGGGTCCTACGAGCAGTACTTC. It specifies CATSSWPGGSYEQYF. Drawing the rest from reference TRBV15 and TRBJ2-7, the complete variable domain is DAMVIQNPRYQVTQFGKPVTLSCSQTLNHNVMYWYQQKSSQAPKLLFHYYDKDFNNEADTPDNFQSRRPNTSFCFLDIRSPGLGDTAMYLCATSSWPGGSYEQYFGPGTRLTVT.

The rearrangement uses TRBV11-2 and TRBJ2-1; 15 bases are a match to TRBD2. The length of the CDR3 is 15 residues. Per the germline V gene, CDR1 is SGHAT and CDR2 is FQNNGV. After removal of 6 bases from V and 7 bases from J, the junction contained 4 bases not matched to a gene. The CDR3 sequence is CASRPGTSGRNEQFF. The CDR3 nucleotides read TGTGCCAGCAGGCCCGGGACTAGCGGGAGGAATGAGCAGTTCTTC.

This chain joins TRBV10-2 and TRBJ2-3; 9 nucleotides align to TRBD2. The length of the CDR3 is 16 residues. Germline CDR1 and CDR2: WSHSY and SAAADI. Trimming took 0 bases from V and 2 from J; bases not matched to a gene: 3. This CDR3 is CASSESGGRVTDTQYF. CDR3 nucleotide sequence: TGCGCCAGCAGTGAGTCCGGCGGGAGGGTCACAGATACGCAGTATTTT.

This clone was detected once. CDR3 DNA sequence: TGCGCCAGCAGCTCGGAAGCTAGCGGGTGGCACGGGGAGCTGTTTTTT. Protein sequence: CASSSEASGWHGELFF. The rearrangement uses TRBV5-1 and TRBJ2-2, with 8 positions matching TRBD2. CDR1 is SGHRS and CDR2 is YFSETQ in the germline V gene. Unmatched junction bases numbered 11, after V lost 3 bases and J lost 7 bases. The CDR3 totals 16 residues.

The rearrangement links TRBV6-5 to TRBJ2-1, with D hard to call. Trimming took 2 bases from V and 7 from J, leaving 12 bases between them. Germline CDR1 reads MNHEY; CDR2 reads SVGAGI. CDR3 size: 14 residues. The CDR3 loop reads CASSYLTAGNEQFF. The DNA for the CDR3 is TGTGCCAGCAGTTACCTAACCGCCGGGAATGAGCAGTTCTTC.

This clone has just one count. One junction end does not reproduce the germline sequence, and a read error may be involved. This rearrangement joins TRBV7-9 to TRBJ1-5, with D tentatively TRBD1 (5 bases). This CDR3 is 15 amino acids long. Germline V gene lookup returns CDR1 SEHNR and CDR2 FQNEAQ (reference sequence). The CDR3 here is CSSSLAGGSNQPQHF. The CDR3 bases are TGTTCCAGCAGCTTAGCGGGGGGTAGCAATCAGCCCCAGCATTTT.

CDR3 bases: TGTGCCACCAGCATCAGGGACAGGGGTAATTCACCCCTCCACTTT. Residues: CATSIRDRGNSPLHF. V is TRBV15 and J is TRBJ1-6; 10 bases map to TRBD1. Germline CDR1 is LNHNV and CDR2 is YYDKDF (reference sequence). Trimming removed 4 bases from V and 6 bases from J; junction bases left unmatched: 3. This CDR3 has 15 amino acids.

J is TRBJ2-7 and V is TRBV6-5, with D perhaps matching TRBD2 (6 bases). The ends were cut back, 0 bases at V and 2 bases at J, with 14 bases in the middle. Germline-derived CDR1 and CDR2 are MNHEY and SVGAGI. The CDR3 sequence is 16 residues long. CDR3 sequence reads: CASSYSSGTPTYEQYF. CDR3 bases: TGTGCCAGCAGTTACTCGAGTGGGACTCCCACCTACGAGCAGTACTTC.

The genes are TRBV9 and TRBJ2-7; 7 positions match TRBD2. Germline CDR1 SGDLS, CDR2 YYNGEE. The CDR3 consists of 15 residues. V lost 4 bases, J lost 1 base, and 8 bases stayed unmatched. The CDR3 spells CASSSSGASSYEQYF. The DNA of the CDR3 is TGTGCCAGCAGCTCCAGCGGGGCATCTTCCTACGAGCAGTACTTC.

This chain uses TRBV28 with TRBJ1-2; maybe TRBD1 (6 bases). The V end lost 5 bases, the J end lost 3 bases, and 13 bases lay between the germline ends. The CDR3 is 14 amino acids. Looked up from germline, CDR1 is MDHEN and CDR2 is SYDVKM. The CDR3 coding sequence is TGTGCCAGCAGTCCAACAGGGCCTTACTATGGCTACACCTTC. Its translation: CASSPTGPYYGYTF.

This clone was found a few times. The V call is TRBV5-6, the J call TRBJ2-7, with 9 bases matching TRBD1. V was pared by 4 bases and J by 6 bases, with 8 bases of the junction left unmatched. CDR1 is SGHDT, CDR2 YYEEEE, per germline. The CDR3 has 14 amino acids. The CDR3 protein is CASSRRDRVGEQYF. CDR3 bases: TGTGCCAGCAGCCGACGGGACAGGGTGGGCGAGCAGTACTTC.

The chain has TRBV12-5 and TRBJ1-5; D not resolved. This CDR3 spans 15 amino acids. V was clipped by 8 bases and J by 0 bases, with 14 bases between them. Germline assignment: CDR1 LGHNT and CDR2 FRNRAP. CDR3 in amino acids: CASSGEFLSNQPQHF. In DNA form, the CDR3 reads TGTGCTAGTTCGGGAGAATTCCTTAGCAATCAGCCCCAGCATTTT.

The J gene is TRBJ2-6, the V gene TRBV19; 7 bases are a match to TRBD1. The J segment lost 0 bases and the V segment lost 6 bases, leaving 5 bases of the junction unmatched. CDR1 is LNHDA, CDR2 SQIVND, per germline (reference sequence). This CDR3 has 16 residues. CDR3 sequence reads: CASSGTAVSGANVLTF. The CDR3 bases are TGTGCCAGTAGCGGGACAGCCGTCTCTGGGGCCAACGTCCTGACTTTC.

This chain connects TRBV19 to TRBJ2-7; TRBD1 matches 8 bases. The CDR3 spans 15 residues. CDR1 and CDR2 (germline): LNHDA, SQIVND (reference sequence). V dropped 5 bases and J dropped 0; count of bases not matched to a gene: 6. The CDR3 DNA reads as TGTGCCAGTAGTCTCAGGACAGGGCTCTCCTACGAGCAGTACTTC. Translation: CASSLRTGLSYEQYF.

The rearrangement links TRBV10-3 to TRBJ2-7; 9 bases match TRBD2. This CDR3 is 15 amino acids long. V gave up 5 bases and J gave up 6 bases; unmatched junction bases: 11. Germline loops: CDR1 ENHRY, CDR2 SYGVKD. CDR3 amino acids: CAISTSSGDRGEQYF. The CDR3 nucleotides are TGTGCCATCAGTACATCTAGCGGGGACCGTGGCGAGCAGTACTTC.

This chain connects TRBV5-1 to TRBJ1-1, with D perhaps matching TRBD1 (5 bases). Germline values: CDR1 SGHRS, CDR2 YFSETQ. CDR3 length equals 14 residues. V lost 3 bases and J lost 6, with 15 bases in between. The CDR3 DNA follows: TGCGCCAGCAGCTGGGCAGGACGGGACTCTGAAGCTTTCTTT. Protein product: CASSWAGRDSEAFF.

The chain carries TRBV30 and TRBJ2-6; D is unresolved. This CDR3 contains 14 residues. In germline, CDR1 is GTSNPN, CDR2 SVGIG (reference sequence). V lost 3 bases and J 0 bases, leaving 6 bases between the germline ends. This CDR3 reads CAWRASSGANVLTF. CDR3 coding DNA: TGTGCCTGGAGAGCGAGCTCTGGGGCCAACGTCCTGACTTTC.

The V call is TRBV19, the J call TRBJ1-2, with a possible D match to TRBD1 (5 bases). The CDR3 length is 13 residues. CDR1 is LNHDA and CDR2 is SQIVND in the germline V gene (reference sequence). With 7 bases removed from V and 4 bases from J, the gap between germline ends came to 13 bases. CDR3 region: CASITTDGYGYTF. CDR3 nucleotide sequence: TGTGCCAGTATTACGACAGACGGCTATGGCTACACCTTC.